This TCR beta chain was identified in a study of early stage breast cancer tumors (dated by TCRdb to between 2016 and 2019). About the investigation overall: Of the approximately 15 invasive breast tumors, about 13 were found to be estrogen receptor-positive, progesterone receptor-positive and HER2-negative. Of the roughly 12 ER+/PR+/HER2- tumors, eight were classified as invasive ductal carcinomas and four as invasive lobular carcinomas. On average, each sample had roughly 10-fold read coverage. A total of around 2.7 million templates, representing approximately 1,100,000 unique clonotypes, were detected across all samples. Broader findings and caveats from the paper: Compared with adjacent normal breast tissue, tumors had about 2.5-fold higher T cell density and higher clonality. Bulk genomic DNA sequencing of unsorted cells missed chain pairing and functional markers such as CD4, CD8 and FOXP3. Because the cohort was small, a breakdown by tumor subtype could not be done. Enriched TCRB sequences shared across patients were mostly commonly generated sequences, unlikely to play an important role in the tumor microenvironment. Repertoires from blood resembled normal breast more closely than tumor, and using blood as a reference for each tissue separated tumor from normal in 14 of 16 patients.

Of note for this clone: Its target antigen remains unknown. Base qualities are missing; no much larger clone stands one base away.

The study profiled bulk TCR beta-chain repertoires in matched peripheral blood, tumor and adjacent normal breast tissue taken from approximately 16 patients with early-stage breast cancer. Before surgery, about 5-11 mL of whole blood was collected into EDTA tubes and then processed within 2 hours. Peripheral blood mononuclear cells were isolated by Ficoll-Paque centrifugation in SepMate-50 tubes. PBMCs were cryopreserved in about 90% FBS with roughly 10% DMSO in aliquots of about 1.7 to 4 million cells and stored in liquid nitrogen. The Qiagen AllPrep DNA/RNA Mini kit was used for genomic DNA extraction. The CDR3 starts with the cysteine, ends with the phenylalanine, and has 13 residues. The entry retains the CDR3 DNA only, 39 bases that are in frame from base 1. Cut back by 2 bases and 1 base, the V and J ends lie 4 bases apart. Looking up the germline V gene yields CDR1 MGHRA and CDR2 YSYEKL. Every sample was amplified as two independent genomic DNA replicates, using 0.5 to 0.6 ug for blood and roughly 1.6 ug for tumor or normal breast. TCRB sequencing of genomic DNA was carried out with the ImmunoSeq Intro kit according to the manufacturer's instructions. Multiplex PCR was run for roughly 33 cycles using proprietary primers and spike-in control sequences for absolute quantification. Single-end 150-bp reads were used to sequence an 87-bp fragment spanning the CDR3 plus the flanking V and J genes. Each lane of an Illumina MiSeq using version 3.0 chemistry carried seven multiplexed samples, with two replicates per sample. The authors processed their data as follows. Raw data were processed with the vendor's proprietary pipeline, and both replicates were merged into a single result per sample. A clonotype was defined as productive rearrangements that share the same V-gene family, CDR3 amino acid sequence and J-gene segment. Clonality was computed as 1 minus the normalized Shannon entropy (Pielou evenness) of TCRB abundances. To estimate T cell density, the total number of templates was divided by the number of input cells, which was inferred from the amount of DNA input. Recon, run with its default parameters, was used to estimate overall repertoire diversity and clonality. A clonotype was considered tumor-enriched if its abundance in tumor exceeded 0.1% and was at least 32-fold higher than its abundance in normal breast. Sourced from immuneACCESS, this table was stored by TCRdb with only in-frame sequences that have V and J called. A share of the clones is absent; for the studies checked, an unresolved V gene accounts for under half, and the remainder has no known explanation. The V and J calls and clone size were taken over from that table, and D and trimming were inferred from the DNA. The sample table lists about 51,000 clones, roughly 73% of them with a count of one. Of the sample, about 3.4% is held by the ten largest clones.

The sequencing sample was made of blood. The origin of this receptor is a person in their 40s with breast cancer. The chain links TRBV4-1 with TRBJ2-3; no D segment can be confidently identified. The CDR3 corresponds to CASSQKGTDTQYF. The DNA reads TGCGCCAGCAGCCAAAAGGGCACAGATACGCAGTATTTT.